The rows below give T cell receptor beta chains drawn from one sample of a study of blood T cell repertoires in COVID-19. TCRdb's table, derived via immunoSEQ multiplex PCR, lists solely in-frame clones and lacks some. The sample holds some 160,000 clones, around 87% seen once. What was sequenced was peripheral blood. The receptors stem from a woman older than 75 with COVID-19, enrolled during active disease. Both conserved end residues are part of each CDR3. D genes are given only for firm matches. Rows give clone size only sometimes, using once, few, many, or a class for an expanded clone.

TRBJ1-5,NA,NA,TRBV3-1/TRBV3-2,CASSQRNQPQHF,TGTGCCAGCAGCCAACGGAATCAGCCCCAGCATTTT
TRBJ2-5,NA,NA,TRBV7-9,CASSLAGGETQYF,TGTGCCAGCAGCTTAGCAGGAGGAGAGACCCAGTACTTC
TRBJ2-6,NA,TRBD1,TRBV5-1,CASSLYPGQGLTISGANVLTF,TGCGCCAGCAGCTTATACCCGGGACAGGGATTAACAATCTCTGGGGCCAACGTCCTGACTTTC
TRBJ2-2,once,NA,TRBV2,CASSFGENTGELFF,TGTGCCAGCAGCTTTGGAGAGAACACCGGGGAGCTGTTTTTT
TRBJ2-7,NA,NA,TRBV7-2,CASSWIRDKSYEQYF,TGTGCCAGCAGCTGGATCCGGGACAAAAGTTACGAGCAGTACTTC
TRBJ1-1,NA,NA,TRBV6-1,CASSENDRGTEAFF,TGTGCCAGCAGTGAAAATGATAGGGGAACTGAAGCTTTCTTT
TRBJ1-5,NA,NA,TRBV7-2,CASSWGPSGNQPQHF,TGTGCCAGCAGCTGGGGCCCCTCGGGCAATCAGCCCCAGCATTTT
TRBJ1-4,NA,TRBD1,TRBV4-2,CASSQEGDRDEKLFF,TGTGCCAGCAGCCAAGAGGGGGACAGGGACGAAAAACTGTTTTTT
TRBJ2-1,NA,TRBD2,TRBV6-2/TRBV6-3,CASSSGGGRLGTNEQFF,TGTGCCAGCAGTTCCGGGGGGGGGAGATTGGGCACCAATGAGCAGTTCTTC
TRBJ1-1,NA,NA,TRBV7-2,CASSLSQGTEAFF,TGTGCCAGCAGCTTAAGCCAGGGCACTGAAGCTTTCTTT
TRBJ2-7,once,NA,TRBV3-1/TRBV3-2,CASSPSTSYEQYF,TGTGCCAGCAGCCCAAGCACTTCTTACGAGCAGTACTTC
TRBJ1-3,NA,NA,TRBV18,CASSPRTGNTIYF,TGTGCCAGCTCACCACGTACAGGAAACACCATATATTTT
TRBJ2-3,NA,TRBD1,TRBV6-5,CASSYSDRFNTQYF,TGTGCCAGCAGTTACTCGGACAGGTTTAATACGCAGTATTTT
TRBJ2-7,once,TRBD1,TRBV4-3,CASSQELVGGDRGAWEQYF,TGCGCCAGCAGCCAAGAACTTGTGGGAGGGGACAGGGGGGCCTGGGAGCAGTACTTC
TRBJ1-2,NA,NA,TRBV9,CASSVGLLTGNYGYTF,TGTGCCAGCAGCGTAGGCCTTTTGACCGGGAACTATGGCTACACCTTC
TRBJ1-1,NA,TRBD1,TRBV28,CAAKDRVVLRAEAFF,TGTGCCGCTAAGGACAGGGTAGTTCTACGTGCTGAAGCTTTCTTT
TRBJ2-1,NA,NA,TRBV19,CASQALAPTRDNEQFF,TGTGCCAGTCAGGCATTGGCGCCGACTAGGGACAATGAGCAGTTCTTC
TRBJ2-7,NA,NA,TRBV9,CASSVTTTDYEQYF,TGTGCCAGCAGCGTAACGACAACGGACTACGAGCAGTACTTC
TRBJ1-3,NA,NA,TRBV7-8,CASRSGSASSGNTIYF,TGTGCCAGCAGGTCCGGGAGCGCAAGCTCTGGAAACACCATATATTTT
TRBJ2-7,NA,NA,TRBV18,CASSPKSRSYEQYF,TGTGCCAGCTCACCGAAGTCACGGTCCTACGAGCAGTACTTC
TRBJ2-5,NA,TRBD1,TRBV25-1,CASKRTGRQETQYF,TGTGCCAGCAAGAGGACAGGGCGGCAAGAGACCCAGTACTTC
TRBJ1-4,NA,NA,TRBV10-1,CASVLPAAAPREGEKLFF,TGCGCCAGCGTCTTACCTGCGGCAGCTCCCCGGGAGGGAGAAAAACTGTTTTTT
TRBJ2-7,few,TRBD1,TRBV4-1,CASSRTDRDEQYF,TGCGCCAGCAGCCGAACTGACAGGGACGAGCAGTACTTC
TRBJ2-1,NA,NA,TRBV5-1,CATAAELSSYNEQFF,TGCGCCACCGCCGCAGAACTAAGCTCCTACAATGAGCAGTTCTTC
TRBJ2-7,NA,NA,TRBV2,CASRKPPSEYEQYF,TGTGCCAGCAGGAAGCCACCAAGTGAGTACGAGCAGTACTTC
TRBJ1-3,NA,TRBD1,TRBV5-5,CASSLGQGIGNTIYF,TGTGCCAGCAGCTTGGGACAGGGCATTGGAAACACCATATATTTT
TRBJ1-2,NA,NA,TRBV4-3,CASSQEGLNYGYTF,TGCGCCAGCAGCCAAGAGGGCCTTAACTATGGCTACACCTTC
TRBJ1-6,NA,TRBD1,TRBV6-5,CASSYEDRSYNSPLHF,TGTGCCAGCAGTTACGAGGACAGGAGCTATAATTCACCCCTCCACTTT